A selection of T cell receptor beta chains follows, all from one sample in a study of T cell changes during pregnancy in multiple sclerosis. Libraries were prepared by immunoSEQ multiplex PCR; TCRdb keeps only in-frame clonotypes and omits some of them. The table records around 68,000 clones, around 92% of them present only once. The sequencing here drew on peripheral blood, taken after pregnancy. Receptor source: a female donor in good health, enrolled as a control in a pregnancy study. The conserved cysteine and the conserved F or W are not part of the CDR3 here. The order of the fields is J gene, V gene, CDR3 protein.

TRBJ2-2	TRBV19	ASSIKGLGTGELF
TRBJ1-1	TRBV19	ASSIPGLTGLNTEAF
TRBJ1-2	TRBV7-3	ASSFPGDYGYT
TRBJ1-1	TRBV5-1	ASSLMTVNTEAF
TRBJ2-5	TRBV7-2	ASSPSVSETQY
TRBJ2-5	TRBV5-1	ASSLSGGTSFETQY
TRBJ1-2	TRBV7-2	ASSLEGQAYT
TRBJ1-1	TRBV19	ASSARQGAGAF
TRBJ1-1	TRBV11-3	ASSLMTGGNTEAF
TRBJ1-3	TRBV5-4	ATNRGTVGNTIY
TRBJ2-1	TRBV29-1	STGQGANEQF
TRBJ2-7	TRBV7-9	ASSLTPDTTYEQY
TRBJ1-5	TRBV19	AGGSYSNQPQH
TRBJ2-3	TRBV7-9	ASSLKKSTGLMEAQY
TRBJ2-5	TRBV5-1	ASSLLFEVMERGGKTQY
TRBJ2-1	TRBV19	ASSIASGGTGSYNEQF
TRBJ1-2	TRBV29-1	SVVRGYGYT
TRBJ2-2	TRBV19	ASGLWSRDTGELF
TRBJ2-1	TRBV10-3	AISEEAGSRAYNEQF
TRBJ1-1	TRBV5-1	ASSNGQGVLDTEAF
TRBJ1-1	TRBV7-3	ASSLKGEGPRAF
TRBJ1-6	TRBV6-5	ASKSDRVYNSPLH
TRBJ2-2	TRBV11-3	ASSLAGGPNTGELF
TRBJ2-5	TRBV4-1	ASSLGLAVQETQY
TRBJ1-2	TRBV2	ASSVLSGGYGYT
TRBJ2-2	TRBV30	AWSPGLNTGELF
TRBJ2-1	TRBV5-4	ASSSRSSGGANEQF
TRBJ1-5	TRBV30	AWSAGQGYQPQH
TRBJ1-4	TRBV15	ATSRRQGARGMNEKLF
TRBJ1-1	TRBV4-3	ASSPSDTGDITEAF
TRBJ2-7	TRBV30	AWRGSSSYYEQY
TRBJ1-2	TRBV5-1	ASSLGTGDGYT
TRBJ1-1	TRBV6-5	ASSYDLNTEAF
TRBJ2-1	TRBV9	ASRGGPGDEQF
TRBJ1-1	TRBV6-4	ASRAGSANTEAF
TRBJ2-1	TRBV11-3	ASSFDSGQTYNEQF
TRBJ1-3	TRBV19	ASNLDRISGNTIY
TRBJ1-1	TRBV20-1	SARASGEAF
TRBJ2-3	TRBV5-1	ASSWSSGGDTQY
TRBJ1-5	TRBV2	ASSGTGRNQPQH
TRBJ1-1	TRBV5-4	ASNLGVGGKFPEAF
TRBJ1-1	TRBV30	AWSPRGRQAF
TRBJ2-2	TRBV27	ASSLNRDGTGELF
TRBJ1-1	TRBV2	ASSEGRANTEAF
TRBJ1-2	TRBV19	ASMANLEGYT
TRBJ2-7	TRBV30	AWSVLGRGSEQY
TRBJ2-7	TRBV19	ASSRDILYEQY
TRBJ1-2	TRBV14	ASSRTTGPYGYT
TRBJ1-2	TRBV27	ASSPRNYGYT
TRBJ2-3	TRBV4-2	ASSPQEGARTTDTQY
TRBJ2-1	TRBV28	ASSRTSGVHEQF
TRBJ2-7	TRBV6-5	ASSRGVSSSYEQY
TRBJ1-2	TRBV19	ASSSTLSQGSSRGYT
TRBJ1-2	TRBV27	ASRGGPYGYT
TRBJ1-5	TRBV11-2	ASSPHPGGSQPQH
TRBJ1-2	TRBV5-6	ASSSQGGGYT
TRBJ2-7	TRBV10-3	AISQQGYEQY
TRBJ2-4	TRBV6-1	ASSEGLGRNIQY
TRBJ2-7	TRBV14	ASSPPNRGGRWEQY
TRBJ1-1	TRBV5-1	ASSLGQMNTEAF